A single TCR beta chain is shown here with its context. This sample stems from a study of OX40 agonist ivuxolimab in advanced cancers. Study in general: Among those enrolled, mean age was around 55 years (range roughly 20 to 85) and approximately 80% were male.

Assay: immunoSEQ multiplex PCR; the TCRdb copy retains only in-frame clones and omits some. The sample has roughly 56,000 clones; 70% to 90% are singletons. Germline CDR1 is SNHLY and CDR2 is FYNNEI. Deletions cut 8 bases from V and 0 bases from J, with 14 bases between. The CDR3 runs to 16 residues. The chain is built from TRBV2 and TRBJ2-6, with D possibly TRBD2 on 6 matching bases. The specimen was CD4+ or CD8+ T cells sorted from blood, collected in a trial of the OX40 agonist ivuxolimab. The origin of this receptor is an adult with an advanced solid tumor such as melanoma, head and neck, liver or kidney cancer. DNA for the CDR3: TGTGCCAGCTTCCCTGGGGGGAGCTCTGGGGCCAACGTCCTGACTTTC. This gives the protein CASFPGGSSGANVLTF.